This TCR beta chain is drawn from a study of OX40 agonist ivuxolimab in advanced cancers. Broader study findings: Some nonresponders additionally presented with little normalized T-cell clonal expansion.

Notes on this clone: Its specificity is unknown.

Measured with immunoSEQ multiplex PCR; TCRdb has only the in-frame clones, and not every one. Of just over 60,000 clones listed, 80% to 95% are singletons. V shed 2 bases and J shed 0 bases, with 12 bases lying between them. The CDR3 has 16 amino acids. CDR1 and CDR2 from the germline V gene are MNHEY and SVGAGI. J is TRBJ2-3 and V is TRBV6-5, with TRBD1 as a possible D gene (7 bases). The sequenced sample was CD4+ or CD8+ T cells sorted from blood, obtained in a trial of the OX40 agonist ivuxolimab. The sequence was obtained from an adult with an advanced solid tumor such as melanoma, head and neck, liver or kidney cancer. The chain's CDR3 is CASSYGGGISTDTQYF. The DNA for the CDR3 is TGTGCCAGCAGTTACGGAGGGGGCATAAGCACAGATACGCAGTATTTT.